These 16 T cell receptor beta chains were sequenced from one sample in a study of T cell responses to AZD1222 COVID-19 vaccine. Profiling relied on immunoSEQ multiplex PCR, and the TCRdb table lists in-frame clones only, not all of them. The top ten clones hold 4.5% to 6% of a sample with roughly 100,000 clones, 86% of them seen once. Material: peripheral blood, obtained on day 0 of AZD1222 vaccination. All receptors derive from an adult in good health.

This clone appeared once. This chain uses TRBV6-1 with TRBJ1-3; maybe TRBD1 (5 bases). With 3 bases removed from V and 0 bases from J, the gap between germline ends came to 15 bases. This CDR3 comprises 17 residues. Per germline, CDR1 MNHNS and CDR2 SASEGT. CDR3 loop: CASSERNRPDSGNTIYF. CDR3 DNA: TGTGCCAGCAGTGAGAGGAACAGGCCAGACTCTGGAAACACCATATATTTT.

The chain has TRBV4-3 and TRBJ1-3, with D uncertain. Per germline, CDR1 LGHNA and CDR2 YSLEER. With 0 bases removed from V and 4 bases from J, the gap between germline ends came to 10 bases. CDR3 length equals 15 residues. The CDR3 DNA is TGCGCCAGCAGCCAAGACGCCATGGCGGGAAACACCATATATTTT. This encodes CASSQDAMAGNTIYF.

This rearrangement joins TRBV7-3 to TRBJ1-6, with a tentative D call TRBD1 (6 bases). The V end lost 5 bases, the J end lost 7 bases, and 9 bases lay between the germline ends. Per the germline V gene, CDR1 is SGHTA and CDR2 is FQGTGA. The CDR3 length is 13 residues. The DNA of the CDR3 is TGTGCCAGCAGCCGGGACACCAATTCACCCCTCCACTTT. The encoded protein is CASSRDTNSPLHF.

This chain joins TRBV5-1 and TRBJ2-2; D is perhaps TRBD2 (6 bases). Trimming pared 0 bases from V and 8 bases from J, leaving 17 bases between. The germline CDR1 and CDR2 sequences are SGHRS and YFSETQ. This CDR3 is 16 amino acids long. CDR3 residues: CASSLARDSGSGELFF. The DNA of the CDR3 is TGCGCCAGCAGCTTGGCCCGGGACTCTGGAAGTGGGGAGCTGTTTTTT.

The rearrangement links TRBV10-3 to TRBJ2-2; tentative D call: TRBD1 (5 bases). This CDR3 is built from 13 residues. Trimming stripped 6 bases from V and 5 bases from J, with 10 bases between. CDR1 is ENHRY, CDR2 SYGVKD, per germline. CDR3 in DNA: TGTGCCATCAGGCGCAGGGAAACCGGGGAGCTGTTTTTT. Translated: CAIRRRETGELFF.

J is TRBJ2-7 and V is TRBV9; no clear D gene. Looked up from germline, CDR1 is SGDLS and CDR2 is YYNGEE. This CDR3 is 15 amino acids long. V was trimmed by 0 bases and J by 0 bases, leaving 10 bases between them. The CDR3 DNA reads as TGTGCCAGCAGCGTAGAAGGTGTGGGCTCCTACGAGCAGTACTTC. Residues: CASSVEGVGSYEQYF.

V is TRBV19 and J is TRBJ1-2, with TRBD1 identical over 9 bases. CDR1 LNHDA and CDR2 SQIVND come from the germline V gene (reference sequence). V was clipped by 4 bases and J by 0 bases; unmatched bases: 12. The CDR3 runs 18 residues. CDR3: CASSTDLRDRAANYGYTF. The CDR3 nucleotides are TGTGCCAGTAGTACTGATCTCCGGGACAGGGCCGCTAACTATGGCTACACCTTC.

This chain connects TRBV7-8 to TRBJ2-4, with D possibly being TRBD1 (6 bases). The CDR3 contains 18 residues. Germline V CDR1 and CDR2: SGHVS, FQNEAQ. V lost 5 bases to trimming and J lost 3 bases, with 23 bases between them. CDR3 sequence: CASSQAPPGQINKNIQYF. CDR3 DNA: TGTGCCAGCAGCCAGGCCCCACCGGGACAAATAAACAAAAACATTCAGTACTTC.

The chain recombines TRBV6-5 with TRBJ1-2; D ambiguous. CDR3 length equals 16 residues. V was trimmed by 4 bases and J by 1 base, leaving 16 bases between them. Germline V gives CDR1 MNHEY, CDR2 SVGAGI. The chain's CDR3 is CASSSHLRTGNYGYTF. DNA of the CDR3: TGTGCCAGCAGTTCTCATTTGAGGACTGGTAACTATGGCTACACCTTC.

V usage is TRBV27 and J usage is TRBJ1-5, with D possibly matching TRBD1 (6 bases). The CDR3 is 14 residues long. Germline values: CDR1 MNHEY, CDR2 SMNVEV (reference sequence). With 6 bases removed from V and 8 bases from J, the gap between germline ends came to 17 bases. The CDR3 reads CASSPRNREEPQHF. The CDR3 coding sequence is TGTGCCAGCAGCCCTCGGAACAGGGAAGAGCCCCAGCATTTT.

The CDR3 loop is CASSGDPFSGNTIYF. Written as DNA, the CDR3 is TGTGCCAGCAGTGGGGACCCCTTCTCTGGAAACACCATATATTTT. V gene TRBV2 combines with J gene TRBJ1-3, with D possibly being TRBD1 (5 bases). This CDR3 spans 15 amino acids. CDR1 is SNHLY and CDR2 is FYNNEI in the germline V gene. V shed 4 bases and J shed 0 bases, with 10 bases lying between them.

This chain links TRBV11-1 with TRBJ1-1; 8 bases agree with TRBD1. Germline V gene lookup returns CDR1 SGHAT and CDR2 FQDESV (reference sequence). CDR3 length equals 14 residues. J gave up 6 bases and V 0 bases, and 3 bases lay outside the gene matches. This chain's CDR3 is CASSLATGVAEAFF. DNA for the CDR3: TGTGCCAGCAGCTTAGCGACAGGGGTCGCTGAAGCTTTCTTT. The entire variable domain, with the rest obtained from reference TRBV11-1 and TRBJ1-1, is as follows: EAEVAQSPRYKITEKSQAVAFWCDPISGHATLYWYRQILGQGPELLVQFQDESVVDDSQLPKDRFSAERLKGVDSTLKIQPAELGDSAMYLCASSLATGVAEAFFGQGTRLTVV.

The CDR3 loop reads CATREPGGELFF. Written as DNA, the CDR3 is TGTGCCACCCGGGAACCGGGCGGGGAGCTGTTTTTT. The rearrangement joins TRBV24-1 to TRBJ2-2; possible D gene TRBD2, 5 bases. V lost 9 bases and J lost 7, with 11 bases in between. The CDR3 extends over 12 amino acids. CDR1 and CDR2 (germline): KGHDR, SFDVKD.

This chain links TRBV5-4 with TRBJ2-1; TRBD1 aligns across 7 bases. With 3 bases clipped from V and 5 bases from J, the junction kept 5 bases outside the gene matches. Germline CDR1 and CDR2: SGHNT and YYREEE (reference sequence). CDR3 length: 14 amino acids. The CDR3 DNA reads as TGTGCCAGCAGCTCCCCGGGACAGAACAATGAGCAGTTCTTC. Translation gives CASSSPGQNNEQFF.

V gene TRBV28 combines with J gene TRBJ2-2; D uncertain. Germline-derived CDR1 and CDR2 are MDHEN and SYDVKM. This CDR3 spans 13 amino acids. Trimming took off 4 bases at V and 6 bases at J, with 9 bases between the two ends. The CDR3 nucleotides are TGTGCCAGCAGTTCCTTACGCCCCGGGGAGCTGTTTTTT. It is translated as CASSSLRPGELFF. Together with reference TRBV28 and TRBJ2-2, the CDR3 gives the full variable domain: DVKVTQSSRYLVKRTGEKVFLECVQDMDHENMFWYRQDPGLGLRLIYFSYDVKMKEKGDIPEGYSVSREKKERFSLILESASTNQTSMYLCASSSLRPGELFFGEGSRLTVL.

The chain links TRBV28 to TRBJ1-5; no reliable D call. V was clipped by 2 bases and J by 2 bases, with 7 bases between them. CDR1 is MDHEN and CDR2 is SYDVKM in the germline V gene. This CDR3 contains 14 residues. The CDR3 coding sequence is TGTGCCAGCAGTTTAGGTCCTGGCAATCAGCCCCAGCATTTT. Protein: CASSLGPGNQPQHF.